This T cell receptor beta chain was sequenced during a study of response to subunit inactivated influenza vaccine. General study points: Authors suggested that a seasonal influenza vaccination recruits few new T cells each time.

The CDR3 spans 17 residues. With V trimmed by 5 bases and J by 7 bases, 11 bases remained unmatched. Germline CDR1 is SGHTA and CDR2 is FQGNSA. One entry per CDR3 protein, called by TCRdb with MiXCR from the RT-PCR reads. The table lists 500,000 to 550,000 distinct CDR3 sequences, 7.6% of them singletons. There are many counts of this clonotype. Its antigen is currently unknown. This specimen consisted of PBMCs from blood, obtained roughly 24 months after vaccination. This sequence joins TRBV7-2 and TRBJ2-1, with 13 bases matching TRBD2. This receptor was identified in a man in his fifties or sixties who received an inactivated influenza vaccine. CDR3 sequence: CASSVRTSGSSENEQFF. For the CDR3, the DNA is TGTGCCAGCAGCGTTCGGACTAGCGGGAGCAGTGAGAATGAGCAGTTCTTC.